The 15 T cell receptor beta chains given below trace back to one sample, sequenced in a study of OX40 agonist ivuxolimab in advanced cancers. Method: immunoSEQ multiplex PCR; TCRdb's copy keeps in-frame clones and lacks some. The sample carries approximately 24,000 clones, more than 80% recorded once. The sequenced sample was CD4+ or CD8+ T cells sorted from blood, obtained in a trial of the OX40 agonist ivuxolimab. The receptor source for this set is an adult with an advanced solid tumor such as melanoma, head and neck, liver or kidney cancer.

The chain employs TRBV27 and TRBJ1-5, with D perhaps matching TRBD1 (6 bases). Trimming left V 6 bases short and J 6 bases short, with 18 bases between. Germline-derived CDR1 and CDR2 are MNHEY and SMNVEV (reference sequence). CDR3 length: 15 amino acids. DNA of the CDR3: TGTGCCAGCAGCCTAACCGGGGGGGGGCGTCAGCCCCAGCATTTT. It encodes CASSLTGGGRQPQHF.

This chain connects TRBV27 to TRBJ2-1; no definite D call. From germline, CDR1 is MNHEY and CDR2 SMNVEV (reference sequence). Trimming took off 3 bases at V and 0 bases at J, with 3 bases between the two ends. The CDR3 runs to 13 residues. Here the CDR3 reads CASSFSSYNEQFF. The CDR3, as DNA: TGTGCCAGCAGTTTTAGCTCCTACAATGAGCAGTTCTTC.

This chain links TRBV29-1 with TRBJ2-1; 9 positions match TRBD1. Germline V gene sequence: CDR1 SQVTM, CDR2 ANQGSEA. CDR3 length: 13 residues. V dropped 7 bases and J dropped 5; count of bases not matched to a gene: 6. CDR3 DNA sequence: TGCAGCGACCGGGACAGGGAAAACAATGAGCAGTTCTTC. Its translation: CSDRDRENNEQFF.

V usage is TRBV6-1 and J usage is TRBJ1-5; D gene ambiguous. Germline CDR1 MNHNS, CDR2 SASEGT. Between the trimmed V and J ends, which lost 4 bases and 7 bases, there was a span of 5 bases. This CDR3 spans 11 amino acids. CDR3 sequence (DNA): TGTGCCAGCAGTGGTATCCAGCCCCAGCATTTT. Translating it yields CASSGIQPQHF.

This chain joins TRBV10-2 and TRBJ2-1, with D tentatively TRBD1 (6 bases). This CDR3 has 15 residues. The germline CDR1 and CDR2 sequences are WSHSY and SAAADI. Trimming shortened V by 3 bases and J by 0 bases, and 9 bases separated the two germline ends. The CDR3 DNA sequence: TGCGCCAGCAGTGATAGGGGGAGCTCCTACAATGAGCAGTTCTTC. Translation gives CASSDRGSSYNEQFF.

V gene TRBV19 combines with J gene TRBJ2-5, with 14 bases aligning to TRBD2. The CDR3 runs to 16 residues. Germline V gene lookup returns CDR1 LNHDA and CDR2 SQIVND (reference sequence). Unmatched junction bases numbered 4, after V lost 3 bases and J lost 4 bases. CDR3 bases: TGTGCCAGTAGTATCGGGACTAGCGGGAGCGGAGAGACCCAGTACTTC. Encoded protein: CASSIGTSGSGETQYF.

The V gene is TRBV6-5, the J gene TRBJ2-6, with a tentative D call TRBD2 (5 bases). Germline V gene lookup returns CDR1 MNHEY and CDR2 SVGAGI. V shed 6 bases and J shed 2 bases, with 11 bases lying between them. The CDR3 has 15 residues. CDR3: CASSPTSPGANVLTF. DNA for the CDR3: TGTGCCAGCAGCCCAACTAGTCCTGGGGCCAACGTCCTGACTTTC.

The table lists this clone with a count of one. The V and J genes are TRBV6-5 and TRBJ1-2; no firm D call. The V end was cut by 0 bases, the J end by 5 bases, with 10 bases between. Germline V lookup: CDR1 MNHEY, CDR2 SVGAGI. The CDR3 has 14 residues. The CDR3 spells CASSYSIPGYGYTF. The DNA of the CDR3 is TGTGCCAGCAGTTACTCGATCCCGGGGTATGGCTACACCTTC.

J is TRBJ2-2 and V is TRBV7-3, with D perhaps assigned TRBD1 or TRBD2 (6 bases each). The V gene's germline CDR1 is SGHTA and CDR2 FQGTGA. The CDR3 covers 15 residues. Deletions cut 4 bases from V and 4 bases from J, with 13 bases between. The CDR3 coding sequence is TGTGCCAGCAGCTACAGGGTCGGGAGCACCGGGGAGCTGTTTTTT. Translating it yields CASSYRVGSTGELFF.

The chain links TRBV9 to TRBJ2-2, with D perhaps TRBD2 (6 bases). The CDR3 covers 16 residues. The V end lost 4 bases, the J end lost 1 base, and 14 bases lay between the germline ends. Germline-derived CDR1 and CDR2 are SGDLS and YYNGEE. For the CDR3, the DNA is TGTGCCAGCAGCCCTCGGTATAGCGGGAACACCGGGGAGCTGTTTTTT. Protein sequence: CASSPRYSGNTGELFF.

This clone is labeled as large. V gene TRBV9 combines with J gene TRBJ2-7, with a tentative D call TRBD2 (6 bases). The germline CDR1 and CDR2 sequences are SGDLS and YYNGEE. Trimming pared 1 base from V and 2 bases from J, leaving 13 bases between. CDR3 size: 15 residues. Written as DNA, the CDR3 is TGTGCCAGCAGCGTATTTGCGGAGGGAACCTACGAGCAGTACTTC. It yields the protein CASSVFAEGTYEQYF. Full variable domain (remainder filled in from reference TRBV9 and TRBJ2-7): DSGVTQTPKHLITATGQRVTLRCSPRSGDLSVYWYQQSLDQGLQFLIQYYNGEERAKGNILERFSAQQFPDLHSELNLSSLELGDSALYFCASSVFAEGTYEQYFGPGTRLTVT.

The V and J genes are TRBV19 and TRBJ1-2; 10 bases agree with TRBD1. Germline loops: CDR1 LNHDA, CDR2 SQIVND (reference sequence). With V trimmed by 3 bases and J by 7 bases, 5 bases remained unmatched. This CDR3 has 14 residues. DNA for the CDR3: TGTGCCAGTAGTATGGGGACAGGGGCCGGTGGCTACACCTTC. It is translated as CASSMGTGAGGYTF.

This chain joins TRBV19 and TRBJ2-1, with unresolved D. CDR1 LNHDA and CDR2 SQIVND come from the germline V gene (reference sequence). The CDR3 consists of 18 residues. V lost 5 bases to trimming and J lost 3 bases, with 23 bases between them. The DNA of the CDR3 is TGTGCCAGTAGTGCTCTGGACGGACGGCCATTCCTCTACAATGAGCAGTTCTTC. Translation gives CASSALDGRPFLYNEQFF.

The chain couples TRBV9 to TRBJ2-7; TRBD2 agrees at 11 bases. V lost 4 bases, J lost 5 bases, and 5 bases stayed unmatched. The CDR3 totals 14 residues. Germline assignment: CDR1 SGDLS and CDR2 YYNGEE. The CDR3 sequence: CASSTSGGLDEQYF. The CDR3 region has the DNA TGTGCCAGCAGCACTAGCGGGGGCTTGGACGAGCAGTACTTC.

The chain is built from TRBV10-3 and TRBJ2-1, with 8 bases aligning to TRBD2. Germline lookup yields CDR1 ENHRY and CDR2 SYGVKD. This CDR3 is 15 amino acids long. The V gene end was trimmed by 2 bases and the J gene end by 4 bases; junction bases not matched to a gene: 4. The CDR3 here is CAISETGGPYNEQFF. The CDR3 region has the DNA TGTGCCATCAGTGAGACGGGGGGGCCTTACAATGAGCAGTTCTTC.